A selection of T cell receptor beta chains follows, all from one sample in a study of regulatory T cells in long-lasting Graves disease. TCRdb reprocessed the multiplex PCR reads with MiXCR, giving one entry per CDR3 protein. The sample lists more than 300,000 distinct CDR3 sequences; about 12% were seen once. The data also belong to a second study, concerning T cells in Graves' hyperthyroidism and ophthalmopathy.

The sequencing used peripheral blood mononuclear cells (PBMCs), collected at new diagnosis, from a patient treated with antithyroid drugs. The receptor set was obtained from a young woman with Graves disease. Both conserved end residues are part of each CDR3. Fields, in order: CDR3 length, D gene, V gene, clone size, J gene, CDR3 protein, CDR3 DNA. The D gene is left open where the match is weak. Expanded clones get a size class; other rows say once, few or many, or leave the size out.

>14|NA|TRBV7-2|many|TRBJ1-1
CASSFGQMNTEAFF
TGTGCCAGCAGCTTCGGACAGATGAACACTGAAGCTTTCTTT
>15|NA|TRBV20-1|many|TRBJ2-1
CSARDFSSSYNEQFF
TGCAGTGCTAGAGACTTCTCCAGCTCCTACAATGAGCAGTTCTTC
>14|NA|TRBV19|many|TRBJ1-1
CASSIPGWNTEAFF
TGTGCCAGTAGTATTCCAGGGTGGAACACTGAAGCTTTCTTT
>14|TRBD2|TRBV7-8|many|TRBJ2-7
CASTPTSGSYEQYF
TGTGCCAGCACCCCGACTAGCGGCTCCTACGAGCAGTACTTC
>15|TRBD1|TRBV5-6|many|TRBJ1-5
CASSVDRASNQPQHF
TGTGCCAGCAGCGTGGACAGGGCAAGCAATCAGCCCCAGCATTTT
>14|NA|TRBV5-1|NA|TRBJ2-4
CASSLAAVGNIQYF
TGCGCCAGCAGCTTGGCAGCAGTGGGCAACATTCAGTACTTC
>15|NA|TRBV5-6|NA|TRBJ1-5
CASSSTRGWDQPQHF
TGTGCCAGCAGCTCCACCCGGGGGTGGGATCAGCCCCAGCATTTT
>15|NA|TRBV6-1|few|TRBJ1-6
CASSEDDGRNSPLHF
TGTGCCAGCAGCGAAGACGACGGTAGAAATTCACCCCTCCACTTT
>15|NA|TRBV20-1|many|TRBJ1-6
CSAIPLEQLNSPLHF
TGCAGTGCTATTCCTCTGGAGCAGCTTAATTCACCCCTCCACTTT
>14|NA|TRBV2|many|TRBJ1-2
CASSEFGGRYGYTF
TGTGCCAGCAGTGAATTCGGGGGGAGGTATGGCTACACCTTC
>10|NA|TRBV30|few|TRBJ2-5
CAWSEETQYF
TGTGCCTGGAGCGAAGAGACCCAGTACTTC
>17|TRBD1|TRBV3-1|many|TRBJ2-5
CASSQSRGTGRWETQYF
TGTGCCAGCAGCCAATCCCGGGGGACAGGTCGGTGGGAGACCCAGTACTTC
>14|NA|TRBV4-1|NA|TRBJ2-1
CASSRWRGYNEQFF
TGCGCCAGCAGCCGATGGAGGGGGTATAATGAGCAGTTCTTC
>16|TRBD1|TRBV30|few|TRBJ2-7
CAWRGTGSGVNYEQYF
TGTGCCTGGAGAGGGACAGGGAGTGGGGTGAACTACGAGCAGTACTTC
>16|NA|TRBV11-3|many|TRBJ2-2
CASSTPASEFTGELFF
TGTGCCAGCAGCACCCCCGCTAGCGAGTTCACCGGGGAGCTGTTTTTT
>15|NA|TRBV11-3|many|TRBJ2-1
CASSISPGRGNEQFF
TGTGCCAGCAGCATTAGCCCCGGCAGGGGTAATGAGCAGTTCTTC
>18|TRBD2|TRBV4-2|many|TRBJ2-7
CASSRTGTSGIESYEQYF
TGTGCCAGCAGTCGGACCGGGACTAGCGGGATCGAATCCTACGAGCAGTACTTC
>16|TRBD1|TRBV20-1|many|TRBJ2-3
CSATKRQGAFTDTQYF
TGCAGTGCGACGAAGAGACAGGGGGCGTTCACAGATACGCAGTATTTT
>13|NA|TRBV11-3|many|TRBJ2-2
CASSRPSTGELFF
TGTGCCAGCAGCCGCCCGAGCACCGGGGAGCTGTTTTTT
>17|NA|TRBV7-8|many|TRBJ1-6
CASSGGVGNTQGSTLHF
TGTGCCAGCAGCGGTGGAGTCGGAAACACCCAGGGTAGCACCCTCCACTTT
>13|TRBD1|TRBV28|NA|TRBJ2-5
CASSRTGGNEQYF
TGTGCCAGCAGCAGGACAGGGGGCAATGAGCAGTACTTC
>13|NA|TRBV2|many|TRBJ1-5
CATKGIGGKPQHF
TGTGCCACCAAGGGGATAGGGGGAAAGCCCCAGCATTTT
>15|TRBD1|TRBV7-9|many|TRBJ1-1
CASSLLPGGITEAFF
TGTGCCAGCAGCTTACTACCAGGGGGAATCACTGAAGCTTTCTTT
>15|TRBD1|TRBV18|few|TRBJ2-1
CASSQGQGTYNEQFF
TGTGCCAGCTCACAGGGACAGGGGACCTACAATGAGCAGTTCTTC
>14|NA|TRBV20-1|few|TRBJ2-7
CSARVPGPAREQYF
TGCAGTGCTAGAGTTCCGGGACCGGCTCGAGAGCAGTACTTC
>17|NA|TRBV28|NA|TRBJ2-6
CASSLALQTSGANVLTF
TGTGCCAGCAGCCTGGCCCTACAGACTTCAGGGGCCAACGTCCTGACTTTC
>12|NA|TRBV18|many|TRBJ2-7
CASSRTDYEQYF
TGTGCCAGCTCAAGGACAGACTACGAGCAGTACTTC
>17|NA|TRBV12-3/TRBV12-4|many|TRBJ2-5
CASTFGRRPDPQETQYF
TGTGCCAGCACCTTTGGGAGGAGGCCCGATCCTCAAGAGACCCAGTACTTC
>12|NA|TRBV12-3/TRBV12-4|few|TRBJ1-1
CASRRGSPEAFF
TGTGCCAGCAGGCGTGGGAGCCCTGAAGCTTTCTTT
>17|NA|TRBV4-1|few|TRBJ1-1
CASSHKEGREANTEAFF
TGCGCCAGCAGCCACAAAGAGGGGCGGGAGGCGAACACTGAAGCTTTCTTT
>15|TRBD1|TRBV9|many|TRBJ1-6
CASSVQGATNSPLHF
TGTGCCAGCAGCGTACAGGGGGCGACGAATTCACCCCTCCACTTT
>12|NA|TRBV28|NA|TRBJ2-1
CASNRQTSSLFF
TGTGCCAGCAATCGACAAACCAGCTCGTTGTTCTTC
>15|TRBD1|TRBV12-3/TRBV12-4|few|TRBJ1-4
CASSQPGQEGEKLFF
TGTGCCAGCAGTCAACCGGGACAGGAGGGTGAAAAACTGTTTTTT
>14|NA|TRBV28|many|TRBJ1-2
CASSSTHRFYGYTF
TGTGCCAGCAGTTCCACCCACAGATTCTATGGCTACACCTTC
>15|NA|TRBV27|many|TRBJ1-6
CASSLSRPGNSPLHF
TGTGCCAGCAGTTTATCACGGCCCGGGAATTCACCCCTCCACTTT
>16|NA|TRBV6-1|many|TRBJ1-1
CASSRLRQFVNTEAFF
TGTGCCAGCAGTCGGTTACGGCAGTTCGTGAACACTGAAGCTTTCTTT
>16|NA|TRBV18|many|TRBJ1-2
CASSPGGDDLAGGYTF
TGTGCCAGCTCACCAGGTGGGGACGATCTTGCGGGTGGCTACACCTTC
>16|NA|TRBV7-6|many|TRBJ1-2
CASSSPLGQSGNGYTF
TGTGCCAGCAGCTCCCCACTAGGACAGAGCGGAAATGGCTACACCTTC
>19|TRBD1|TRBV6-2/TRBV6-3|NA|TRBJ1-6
CASSYSTGQLSSYNSPLHF
TGTGCCAGCAGTTACTCGACGGGACAGCTGAGCTCCTATAATTCACCCCTCCACTTT
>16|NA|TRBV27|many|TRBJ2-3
CASSSGPWKSTDTQYF
TGTGCCAGCAGTTCGGGACCCTGGAAGTCAACAGATACGCAGTATTTT
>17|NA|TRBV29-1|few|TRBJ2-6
CSVGVPDGNSGANVLTF
TGCAGCGTTGGGGTGCCGGACGGAAACTCTGGGGCCAACGTCCTGACTTTC
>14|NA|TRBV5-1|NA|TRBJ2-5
CASSLISDAETQYF
TGCGCCAGCAGCTTAATTTCTGATGCGGAGACCCAGTACTTC
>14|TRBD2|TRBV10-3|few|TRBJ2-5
CAISLAGVGETQYF
TGTGCCATCAGCCTAGCGGGAGTTGGAGAGACCCAGTACTTC
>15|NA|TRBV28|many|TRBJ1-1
CASSLLGSVNTEAFF
TGTGCCAGCAGTTTACTCGGGTCTGTGAACACTGAAGCTTTCTTT
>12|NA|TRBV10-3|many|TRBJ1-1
CAISEVDTEAFF
TGTGCCATCAGTGAGGTAGACACTGAAGCTTTCTTT
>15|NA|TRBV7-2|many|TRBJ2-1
CASSLVQLSYNEQFF
TGTGCCAGCAGCTTAGTGCAACTCTCCTACAATGAGCAGTTCTTC
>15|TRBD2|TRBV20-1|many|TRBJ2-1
CSAREGLAAHNEQFF
TGCAGTGCTAGAGAGGGGCTAGCGGCGCACAATGAGCAGTTCTTC
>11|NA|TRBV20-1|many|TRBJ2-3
CSVMGADTQYF
TGCAGTGTGATGGGAGCTGATACGCAGTATTTT
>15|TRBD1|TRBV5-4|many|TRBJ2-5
CASSSGQAPLETQYF
TGTGCCAGCAGTTCGGGACAGGCTCCCCTAGAGACCCAGTACTTC
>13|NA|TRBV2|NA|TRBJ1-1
CASSYRTDTEAFF
TGTGCCAGCAGTTACCGGACAGACACCGAAGCTTTCTTT
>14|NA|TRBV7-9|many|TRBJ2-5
CASSLGRGLETQYF
TGTGCCAGCAGCTTGGGCAGGGGATTGGAGACCCAGTACTTC
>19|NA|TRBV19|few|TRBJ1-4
CASSPRGVNRLATNEKLFF
TGTGCCAGTAGTCCCCGGGGGGTGAACCGTCTTGCAACTAATGAAAAACTGTTTTTT
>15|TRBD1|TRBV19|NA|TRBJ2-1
CASSILGQGRDEQFF
TGTGCCAGTAGTATCCTGGGACAGGGACGAGATGAGCAGTTCTTC
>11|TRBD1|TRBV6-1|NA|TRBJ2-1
CASSRQGEQFF
TGTGCCAGCAGCCGACAGGGGGAACAGTTCTTC